Reported below is one T cell receptor (beta chain). What it binds is unknown. The sample originates from a study of T cells expressing NK-cell markers. TCRdb reprocessed the 5' RACE reads; each CDR3 protein has one entry and no DNA is given. The table counts a few hundred thousand distinct CDR3 sequences; around 4% lies in the top ten. Germline CDR1 reads SGHDN; CDR2 reads FVKESK. The CDR3 runs to 20 residues. Findings of the study overall: Expanded NKG2C+ T cell clones were not confirmed as HCMV-specific. Several donors' CD3+CD56-NKG2C+ cells were dominated by the same clonotypes.

The rearrangement joins TRBV14 to TRBJ2-6; TCRdb gives TRBD1 as the D gene, but with no DNA this cannot be confirmed. The sequenced material came from blood T cells: a sorted CD56 or NKG2C T cell subset, CD4+ or CD8+ T cells, or bulk PBMC T cells (not recorded which). The TCR was taken from a man younger than 35 in good health. CDR3 in amino acids: CASSSRDARTVYSGANVLTF.